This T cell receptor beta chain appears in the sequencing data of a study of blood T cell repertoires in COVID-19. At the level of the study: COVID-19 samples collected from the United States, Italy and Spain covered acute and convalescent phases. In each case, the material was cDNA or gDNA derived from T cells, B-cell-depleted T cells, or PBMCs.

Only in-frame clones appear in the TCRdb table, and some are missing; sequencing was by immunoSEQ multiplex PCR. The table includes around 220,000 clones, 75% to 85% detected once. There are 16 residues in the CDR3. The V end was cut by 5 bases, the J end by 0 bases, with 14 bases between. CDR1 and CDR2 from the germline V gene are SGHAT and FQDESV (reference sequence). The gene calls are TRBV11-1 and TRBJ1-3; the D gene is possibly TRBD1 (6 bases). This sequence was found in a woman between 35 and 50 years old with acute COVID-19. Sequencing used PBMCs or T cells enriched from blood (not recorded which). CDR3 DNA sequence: TGTGCCAGCAGCCCTGGGACACCTCGCTCTGGAAACACCATATATTTT. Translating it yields CASSPGTPRSGNTIYF. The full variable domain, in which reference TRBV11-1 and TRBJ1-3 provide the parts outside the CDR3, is EAEVAQSPRYKITEKSQAVAFWCDPISGHATLYWYRQILGQGPELLVQFQDESVVDDSQLPKDRFSAERLKGVDSTLKIQPAELGDSAMYLCASSPGTPRSGNTIYFGEGSWLTVV.